The rows below give T cell receptor beta chains drawn from one sample of a study of blood T cell repertoires in COVID-19. Data came from immunoSEQ multiplex PCR; TCRdb stores just in-frame clones and leaves some out. The sample has approximately 400,000 clones, approximately 90% seen once. The specimen sequenced was PBMCs or T cells enriched from blood (not recorded which). These receptors were collected from a woman aged 40-49 years who had been exposed to COVID-19. The conserved cysteine and the conserved F or W are not part of the CDR3 here. Each record gives: J gene, V gene, CDR3 protein.

J: TRBJ1-6; V: TRBV18; CDR3: ASSPAGTENSPLH
J: TRBJ2-5; V: TRBV7-3; CDR3: ASSLRAGVGFQETQY
J: TRBJ1-4; V: TRBV2; CDR3: ASSATATNEKLF
J: TRBJ2-1; V: TRBV5-1; CDR3: ASSWGAAGRYNEQF
J: TRBJ2-5; V: TRBV18; CDR3: ASSLLPLTGLQETQY
J: TRBJ2-7; V: TRBV24-1; CDR3: ATSDTGQGAYEQY
J: TRBJ2-7; V: TRBV24-1; CDR3: ATSDPGQPTYEQY
J: TRBJ1-5; V: TRBV7-9; CDR3: ASSPLTDFNQPQH
J: TRBJ2-1; V: TRBV7-8; CDR3: ASSLSRTGHEQF
J: TRBJ2-1; V: TRBV7-3; CDR3: ASSLILWAGDNEQF
J: TRBJ2-7; V: TRBV6-2/TRBV6-3; CDR3: ASSYSRGEQY
J: TRBJ1-2; V: TRBV29-1; CDR3: SVDRDRLGYT
J: TRBJ1-4; V: TRBV6-2/TRBV6-3; CDR3: ASSAGQGINEKLF
J: TRBJ2-7; V: TRBV5-1; CDR3: ASTLTGAYEQY